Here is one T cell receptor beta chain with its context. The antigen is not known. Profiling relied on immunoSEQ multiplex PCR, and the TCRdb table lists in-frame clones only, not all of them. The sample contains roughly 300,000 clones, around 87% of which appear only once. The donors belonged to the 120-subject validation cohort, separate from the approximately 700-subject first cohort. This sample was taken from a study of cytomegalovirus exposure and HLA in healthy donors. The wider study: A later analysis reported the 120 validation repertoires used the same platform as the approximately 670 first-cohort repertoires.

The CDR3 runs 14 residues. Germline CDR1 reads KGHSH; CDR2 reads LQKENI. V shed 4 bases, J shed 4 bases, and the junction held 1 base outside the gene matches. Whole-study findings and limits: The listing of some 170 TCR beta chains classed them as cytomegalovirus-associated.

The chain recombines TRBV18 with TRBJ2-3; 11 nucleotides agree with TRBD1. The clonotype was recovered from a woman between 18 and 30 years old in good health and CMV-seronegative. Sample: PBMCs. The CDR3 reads CASSRTGGPDTQYF. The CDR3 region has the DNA TGTGCCAGCTCACGGACAGGGGGCCCAGATACGCAGTATTTT.